The 17 T cell receptor beta chains reported below all come from one sample, sequenced in a study of blood T cell repertoires in COVID-19. Using immunoSEQ multiplex PCR, the repertoire was profiled, and TCRdb retains in-frame clones only, with some absent. The sample contains hundreds of thousands of clones, around nine tenths of which appear only once. Sequenced sample: PBMCs or T cells enriched from blood (not recorded which). All receptors come from a woman under 30 who had been exposed to COVID-19.

This rearrangement joins TRBV18 to TRBJ2-7, with 8 bases aligning to TRBD1. CDR1 KGHSH and CDR2 LQKENI come from the germline V gene. The V gene end was trimmed by 0 bases and the J gene end by 7 bases; junction bases not matched to a gene: 11. There are 16 residues in the CDR3. Here the CDR3 reads CASSPPTDRVFGEQYF. In DNA form, the CDR3 reads TGTGCCAGCTCACCACCGACGGACAGGGTTTTTGGGGAGCAGTACTTC. Together with reference TRBV18 and TRBJ2-7, the CDR3 gives the full variable domain: NAGVMQNPRHLVRRRGQEARLRCSPMKGHSHVYWYRQLPEEGLKFMVYLQKENIIDESGMPKERFSAEFPKEGPSILRIQQVVRGDSAAYFCASSPPTDRVFGEQYFGPGTRLTVT.

The chain couples TRBV4-1 to TRBJ2-1, with TRBD1 identical over 12 bases. Germline CDR1 and CDR2: MGHRA and YSYEKL. The CDR3 contains 16 residues. V shed 1 base, J shed 9 bases, and the junction held 7 bases outside the gene matches. In nucleotides, the CDR3 is TGCGCCAGCAGCCAAGCTAAGGGACAGGGGGCGATTGAGCAGTTCTTC. Protein sequence: CASSQAKGQGAIEQFF.

The chain employs TRBV9 and TRBJ2-7; TRBD1 matches at 8 bases. The CDR3 extends over 14 amino acids. V shed 2 bases and J 5 bases; nucleotides not matched to a gene: 6. CDR1 and CDR2 from the germline V gene are SGDLS and YYNGEE. CDR3 amino acids: CASSVGQGWDEQYF. In DNA, the CDR3 is TGTGCCAGCAGCGTTGGACAGGGTTGGGACGAGCAGTACTTC.

The V and J genes are TRBV28 and TRBJ1-5; possible D gene TRBD1, 5 bases. Per germline, CDR1 MDHEN and CDR2 SYDVKM. V lost 1 base and J lost 5, with 12 bases in between. The CDR3 is made up of 15 amino acids. The CDR3 spells CASSLLAGKHQPQHF. The CDR3 bases are TGTGCCAGCAGTTTATTAGCAGGGAAGCATCAGCCCCAGCATTTT.

V is TRBV9 and J is TRBJ2-1, with 13 bases fitting TRBD2. CDR1 and CDR2 from the germline V gene are SGDLS and YYNGEE. This CDR3 contains 15 residues. V dropped 4 bases and J dropped 8; count of bases not matched to a gene: 6. The CDR3 region is CASSPGLAGVDEQFF. The CDR3 region has the DNA TGTGCCAGCAGCCCCGGACTAGCGGGGGTCGATGAGCAGTTCTTC.

This chain links TRBV6-4 with TRBJ2-6, with D uncertain. V was shortened by 0 bases and J by 1 base, with 7 bases between the two germline ends. Germline V gene lookup returns CDR1 MRHNA and CDR2 SNTAGT. The CDR3 length is 16 residues. CDR3 sequence (DNA): TGTGCCAGCAGTGACTCAGACAATTCTGGGGCCAACGTCCTGACTTTC. It translates to CASSDSDNSGANVLTF.

This chain uses TRBV10-3 with TRBJ2-3, with 8 nucleotides matching TRBD1. The CDR3 has 13 residues. V trimming: 6 bases; J trimming: 4 bases; junction bases outside the gene matches: 3. Germline V gene data show CDR1 as ENHRY and CDR2 as SYGVKD. The CDR3 reads CAIRGQEADTQYF. For the CDR3, the DNA is TGTGCCATCAGGGGACAGGAGGCAGATACGCAGTATTTT.

The V gene is TRBV14, the J gene TRBJ2-1, with 8 bases that match TRBD1. CDR3 length: 16 residues. Germline V CDR1 and CDR2: SGHDN, FVKESK. Trimming removed 4 bases from V and 7 bases from J; junction bases left unmatched: 12. The CDR3, as DNA: TGTGCCAGCAGCCTTCCTGGAGACAGGGGCACGAATGAGCAGTTCTTC. Translation: CASSLPGDRGTNEQFF.

The chain recombines TRBV21-1 with TRBJ2-1; the DNA was not compared with TRBD1, the D call given in the table. TRBV21-1 is reported as a pseudogene. CDR3 length equals 14 residues. The CDR3 spells CASSKGSRYNEQFF. For the CDR3, the DNA is TGTGCCAGCAGCAAAGGTTCCAGATACAATGAGCAGTTCTTC.

The chain is built from TRBV13 and TRBJ2-7; D remains ambiguous. CDR1 is PRHDT, CDR2 FYEKMQ, per germline (reference sequence). CDR3 length: 14 amino acids. V lost 2 bases, J lost 3 bases, and 11 bases lay in between. CDR3 protein: CASSLWQENYEQYF. Here the CDR3 DNA reads TGTGCCAGCAGCTTATGGCAGGAAAACTACGAGCAGTACTTC.

This chain connects TRBV9 to TRBJ2-7, with 11 positions matching TRBD2. Unmatched junction bases numbered 2, after V lost 0 bases and J lost 6 bases. The CDR3 extends over 14 amino acids. Germline V gene sequence: CDR1 SGDLS, CDR2 YYNGEE. The CDR3 spells CASSVGLAGGEQYF. The CDR3 DNA sequence: TGTGCCAGCAGCGTAGGGCTAGCGGGAGGCGAGCAGTACTTC. Drawing the rest from reference TRBV9 and TRBJ2-7, the complete variable domain is DSGVTQTPKHLITATGQRVTLRCSPRSGDLSVYWYQQSLDQGLQFLIQYYNGEERAKGNILERFSAQQFPDLHSELNLSSLELGDSALYFCASSVGLAGGEQYFGPGTRLTVT.

This clone was seen a single time. The chain uses TRBV12-5 and TRBJ2-1, with TRBD2 matching over 13 bases. The CDR3 covers 15 residues. The germline CDR1 and CDR2 sequences are LGHNT and FRNRAP. V dropped 5 bases and J dropped 5; count of bases not matched to a gene: 3. The CDR3 region has the DNA TGTGCTAGTGGTCCGGGACTAGCGGGAAACAATGAGCAGTTCTTC. Its protein product is CASGPGLAGNNEQFF.

The genes are TRBV9 and TRBJ2-2, with 8 nucleotides matching TRBD2. This CDR3 has 14 residues. V shed 2 bases and J 5 bases; nucleotides not matched to a gene: 2. Germline CDR1 is SGDLS and CDR2 is YYNGEE. The CDR3: CASSVPSGTGELFF. DNA for the CDR3: TGTGCCAGCAGCGTCCCTAGCGGGACCGGGGAGCTGTTTTTT.

This chain connects TRBV18 to TRBJ2-7; the match to TRBD1 covers 10 bases. Germline V gives CDR1 KGHSH, CDR2 LQKENI. The CDR3 covers 14 residues. V lost 5 bases to trimming and J lost 6 bases; unmatched junction nucleotides: 7. CDR3 in amino acids: CASSYADRGLEQYF. The DNA of the CDR3 is TGTGCCAGCTCATACGCTGACAGGGGGCTCGAGCAGTACTTC.

This clone was seen many times. The chain has TRBV2 and TRBJ2-3, with TRBD2 matching over 7 bases. The CDR3 is 15 residues long. J gave up 5 bases and V 6 bases, and 11 bases lay outside the gene matches. CDR1 and CDR2 from the germline V gene are SNHLY and FYNNEI. The CDR3 sequence: CASSWLAGEGDTQYF. CDR3 bases: TGTGCCAGCAGCTGGCTTGCGGGAGAGGGAGATACGCAGTATTTT.

This chain uses TRBV24-1 with TRBJ2-3, with TRBD2 matching over 8 bases. V trimming: 4 bases; J trimming: 1 base; junction bases outside the gene matches: 15. The CDR3 consists of 19 residues. CDR1 and CDR2 from the germline V gene are KGHDR and SFDVKD. The CDR3 spells CATSDRLGRGGRGTDTQYF. For the CDR3, the DNA is TGTGCCACCAGTGACCGATTAGGCCGGGGGGGGCGCGGCACAGATACGCAGTATTTT.

This clone was detected once. Other nucleotide sequences from this sample produce the same CDR3. The genes are TRBV28 and TRBJ2-7, with D possibly TRBD1 on 5 matching bases. V was cut by 2 bases and J by 3 bases, with 11 bases left in between. The CDR3 consists of 14 residues. CDR1 and CDR2 from the germline V gene are MDHEN and SYDVKM. Here the CDR3 DNA reads TGTGCCAGCAGTTTAAGGCAGGGCTTCTACGAGCAGTACTTC. Residues: CASSLRQGFYEQYF.